The sequence of this T cell receptor beta chain was determined in a study of blood T cell repertoires in COVID-19. The CDR3 length is 15 residues. Germline lookup yields CDR1 SGHNT and CDR2 YYREEE (reference sequence). With 1 base clipped from V and 8 bases from J, the junction kept 4 bases outside the gene matches. Sequencing was performed with immunoSEQ multiplex PCR; in TCRdb, only in-frame clones are kept and a portion is missing. The repertoire includes 200,000 or so clones, around 84% of them detected once, and 6% to 7.5% sits in the top ten. The sequence was collected from a woman aged 40 to 50 with acute COVID-19. The chain has TRBV5-4 and TRBJ2-1, with 12 positions matching TRBD2. The sample consisted of PBMCs or T cells enriched from blood (not recorded which). The CDR3 protein is CASSLRLAGEDEQFF. CDR3 nucleotides: TGTGCCAGCAGCTTGAGACTAGCGGGGGAGGATGAGCAGTTCTTC.